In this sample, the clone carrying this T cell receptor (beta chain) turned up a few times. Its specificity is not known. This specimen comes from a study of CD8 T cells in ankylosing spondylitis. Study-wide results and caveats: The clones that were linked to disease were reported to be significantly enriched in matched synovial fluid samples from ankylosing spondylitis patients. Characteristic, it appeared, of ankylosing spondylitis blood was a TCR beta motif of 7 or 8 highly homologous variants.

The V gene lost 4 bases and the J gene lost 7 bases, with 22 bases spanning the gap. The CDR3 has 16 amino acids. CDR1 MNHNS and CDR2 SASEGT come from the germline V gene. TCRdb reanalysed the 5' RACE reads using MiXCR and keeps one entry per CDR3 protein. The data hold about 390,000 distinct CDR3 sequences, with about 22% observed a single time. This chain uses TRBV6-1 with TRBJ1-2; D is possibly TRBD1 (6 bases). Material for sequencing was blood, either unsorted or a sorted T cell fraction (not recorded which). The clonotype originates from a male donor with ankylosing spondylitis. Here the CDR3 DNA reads TGTGCCAGCAGTGCAAGACCCGGTGGCAGGGGTGGTGGCTACACCTTC. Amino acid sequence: CASSARPGGRGGGYTF.